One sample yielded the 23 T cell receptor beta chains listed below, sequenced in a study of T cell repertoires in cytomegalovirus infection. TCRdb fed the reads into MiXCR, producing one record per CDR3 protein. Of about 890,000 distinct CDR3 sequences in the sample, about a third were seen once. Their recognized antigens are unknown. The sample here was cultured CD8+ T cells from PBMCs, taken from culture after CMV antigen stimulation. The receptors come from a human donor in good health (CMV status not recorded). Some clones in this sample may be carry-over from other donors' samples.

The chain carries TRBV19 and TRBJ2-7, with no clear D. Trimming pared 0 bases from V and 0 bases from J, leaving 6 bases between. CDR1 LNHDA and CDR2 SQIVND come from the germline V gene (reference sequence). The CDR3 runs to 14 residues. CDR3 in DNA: TGTGCCAGTAGTATAGAAGGCGGCTCCTACGAGCAGTACTTC. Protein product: CASSIEGGSYEQYF.

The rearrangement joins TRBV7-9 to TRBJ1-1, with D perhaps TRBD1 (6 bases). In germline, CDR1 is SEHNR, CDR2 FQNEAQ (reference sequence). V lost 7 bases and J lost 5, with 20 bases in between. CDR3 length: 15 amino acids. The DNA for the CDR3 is TGTGCCAGCACCCTGACAGGTAACCTGGGGACTGAAGCTTTCTTT. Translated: CASTLTGNLGTEAFF.

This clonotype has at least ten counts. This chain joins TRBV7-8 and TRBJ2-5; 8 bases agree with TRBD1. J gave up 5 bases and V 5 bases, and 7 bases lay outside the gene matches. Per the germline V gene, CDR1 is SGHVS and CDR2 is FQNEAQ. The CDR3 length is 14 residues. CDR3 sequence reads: CASSGQGPRETQYF. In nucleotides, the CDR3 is TGTGCCAGCAGCGGACAGGGTCCACGGGAGACCCAGTACTTC.

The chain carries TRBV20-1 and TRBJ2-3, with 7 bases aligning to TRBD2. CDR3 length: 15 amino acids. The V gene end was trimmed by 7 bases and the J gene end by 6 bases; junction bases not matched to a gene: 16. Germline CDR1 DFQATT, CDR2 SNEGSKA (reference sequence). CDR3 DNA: TGCAGTGGCTCACAGCGGGAACACTACGTGGATACGCAGTATTTT. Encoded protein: CSGSQREHYVDTQYF.

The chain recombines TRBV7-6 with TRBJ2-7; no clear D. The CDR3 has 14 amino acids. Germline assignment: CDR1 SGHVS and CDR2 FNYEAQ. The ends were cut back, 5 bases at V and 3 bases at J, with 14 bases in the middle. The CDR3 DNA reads TGTGCCAGCAGCCCCCCTAACGGGTTCTACGAGCAGTACTTC. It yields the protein CASSPPNGFYEQYF.

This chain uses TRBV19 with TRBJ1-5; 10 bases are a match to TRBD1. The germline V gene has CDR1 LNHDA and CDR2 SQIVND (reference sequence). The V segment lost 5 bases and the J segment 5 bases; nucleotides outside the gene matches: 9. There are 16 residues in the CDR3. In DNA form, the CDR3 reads TGTGCCAGTAGTGACCTTCGGACAGGGGGAGATCAGCCCCAGCATTTT. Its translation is CASSDLRTGGDQPQHF.

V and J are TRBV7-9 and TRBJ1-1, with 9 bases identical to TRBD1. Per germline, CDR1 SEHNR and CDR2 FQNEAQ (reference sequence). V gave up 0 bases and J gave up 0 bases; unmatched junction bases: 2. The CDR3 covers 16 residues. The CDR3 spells CASSLATGGMNTEAFF. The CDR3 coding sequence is TGTGCCAGCAGCTTAGCGACAGGGGGGATGAACACTGAAGCTTTCTTT.

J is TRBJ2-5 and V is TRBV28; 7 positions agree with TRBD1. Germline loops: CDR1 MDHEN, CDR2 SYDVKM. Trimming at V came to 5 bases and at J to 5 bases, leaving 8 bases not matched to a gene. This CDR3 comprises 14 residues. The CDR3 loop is CASSPTQTGETQYF. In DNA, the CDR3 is TGTGCCAGCAGTCCAACACAGACAGGGGAGACCCAGTACTTC.

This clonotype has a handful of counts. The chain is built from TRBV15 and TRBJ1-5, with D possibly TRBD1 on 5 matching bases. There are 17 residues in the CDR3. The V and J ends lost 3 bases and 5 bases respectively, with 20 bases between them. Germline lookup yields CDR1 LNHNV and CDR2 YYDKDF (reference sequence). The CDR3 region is CATSRGEDTLADQPQHF. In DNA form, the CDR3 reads TGTGCCACCAGCAGGGGTGAGGACACCCTTGCCGATCAGCCCCAGCATTTT.

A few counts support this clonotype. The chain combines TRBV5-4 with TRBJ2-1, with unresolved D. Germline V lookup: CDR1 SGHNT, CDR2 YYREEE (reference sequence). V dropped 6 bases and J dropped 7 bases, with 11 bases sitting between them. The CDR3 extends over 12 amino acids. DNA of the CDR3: TGTGCCAGCATCTCTGACGGGAATGAGCAGTTCTTC. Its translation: CASISDGNEQFF. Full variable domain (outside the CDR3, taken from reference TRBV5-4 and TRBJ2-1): ETGVTQSPTHLIKTRGQQVTLRCSSQSGHNTVSWYQQALGQGPQFIFQYYREEENGRGNFPPRFSGLQFPNYSSELNVNALELDDSALYLCASISDGNEQFFGPGTRLTVL.

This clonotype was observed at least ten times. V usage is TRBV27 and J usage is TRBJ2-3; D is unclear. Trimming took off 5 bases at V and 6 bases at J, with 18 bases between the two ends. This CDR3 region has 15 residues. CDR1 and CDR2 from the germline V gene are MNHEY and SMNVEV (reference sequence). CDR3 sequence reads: CASSTYLSPRDTQYF. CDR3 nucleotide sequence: TGTGCCAGCAGTACCTACTTATCCCCTCGGGATACGCAGTATTTT.

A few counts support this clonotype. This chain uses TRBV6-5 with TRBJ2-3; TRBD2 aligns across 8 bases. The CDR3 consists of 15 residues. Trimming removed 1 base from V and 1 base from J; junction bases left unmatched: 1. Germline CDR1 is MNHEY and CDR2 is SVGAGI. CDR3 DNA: TGTGCCAGCAGTTACTTTAGCGGGGGCACAGATACGCAGTATTTT. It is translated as CASSYFSGGTDTQYF.

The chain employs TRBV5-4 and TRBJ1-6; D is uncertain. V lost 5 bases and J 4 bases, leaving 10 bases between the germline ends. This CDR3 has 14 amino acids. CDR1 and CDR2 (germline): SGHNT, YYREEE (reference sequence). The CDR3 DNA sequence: TGTGCCAGCAGTTATCAGAGATATAATTCACCCCTCCACTTT. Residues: CASSYQRYNSPLHF. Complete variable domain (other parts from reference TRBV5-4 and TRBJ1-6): ETGVTQSPTHLIKTRGQQVTLRCSSQSGHNTVSWYQQALGQGPQFIFQYYREEENGRGNFPPRFSGLQFPNYSSELNVNALELDDSALYLCASSYQRYNSPLHFGNGTRLTVT.

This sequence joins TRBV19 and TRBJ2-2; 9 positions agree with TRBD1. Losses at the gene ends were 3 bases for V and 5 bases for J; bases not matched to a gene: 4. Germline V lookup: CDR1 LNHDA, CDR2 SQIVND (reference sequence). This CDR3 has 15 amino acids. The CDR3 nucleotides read TGTGCCAGTAGTATGATTGACAGGGGGACCGGGGAGCTGTTTTTT. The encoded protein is CASSMIDRGTGELFF. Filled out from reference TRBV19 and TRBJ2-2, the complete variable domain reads DGGITQSPKYLFRKEGQNVTLSCEQNLNHDAMYWYRQDPGQGLRLIYYSQIVNDFQKGDIAEGYSVSREKKESFPLTVTSAQKNPTAFYLCASSMIDRGTGELFFGEGSRLTVL.

The CDR3 loop is CASSQGIGEQYF. As DNA, the CDR3 is TGTGCCAGCAGCCAAGGAATCGGCGAGCAGTACTTC. This sequence joins TRBV7-9 and TRBJ2-7, with D unresolved. Trimming shortened V by 5 bases and J by 6 bases, and 11 bases separated the two germline ends. The germline V gene has CDR1 SEHNR and CDR2 FQNEAQ (reference sequence). This CDR3 spans 12 amino acids.

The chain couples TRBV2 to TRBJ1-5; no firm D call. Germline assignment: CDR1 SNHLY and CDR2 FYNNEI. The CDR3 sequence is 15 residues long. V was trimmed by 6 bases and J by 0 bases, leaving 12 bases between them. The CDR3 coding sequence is TGTGCCAGCAGCCCACAAGGAGATAGCAATCAGCCCCAGCATTTT. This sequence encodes CASSPQGDSNQPQHF.

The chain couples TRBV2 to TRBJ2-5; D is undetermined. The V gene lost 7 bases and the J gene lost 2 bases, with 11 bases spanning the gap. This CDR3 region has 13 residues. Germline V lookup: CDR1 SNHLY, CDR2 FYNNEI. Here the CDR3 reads CASTDGHQETQYF. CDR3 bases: TGTGCCAGCACCGACGGGCATCAAGAGACCCAGTACTTC.

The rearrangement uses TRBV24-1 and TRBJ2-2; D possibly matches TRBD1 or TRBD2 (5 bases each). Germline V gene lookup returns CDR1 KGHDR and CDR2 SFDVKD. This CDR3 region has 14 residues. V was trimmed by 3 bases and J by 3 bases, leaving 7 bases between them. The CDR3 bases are TGTGCCACCAGTGATCGGGACGACACCGGGGAGCTGTTTTTT. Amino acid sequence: CATSDRDDTGELFF.

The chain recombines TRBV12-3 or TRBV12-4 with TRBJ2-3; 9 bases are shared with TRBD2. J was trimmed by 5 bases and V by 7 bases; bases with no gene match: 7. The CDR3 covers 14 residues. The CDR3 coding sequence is TGTGCCAGCAAAGTGCGGGGGGGGAGAGATACGCAGTATTTT. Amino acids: CASKVRGGRDTQYF.

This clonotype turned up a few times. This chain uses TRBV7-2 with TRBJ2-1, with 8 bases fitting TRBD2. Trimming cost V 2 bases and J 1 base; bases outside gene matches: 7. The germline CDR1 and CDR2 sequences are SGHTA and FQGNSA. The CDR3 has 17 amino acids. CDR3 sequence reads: CASSLYLGLGSYNEQFF. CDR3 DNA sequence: TGTGCCAGCAGCTTATATTTGGGACTAGGGTCCTACAATGAGCAGTTCTTC.

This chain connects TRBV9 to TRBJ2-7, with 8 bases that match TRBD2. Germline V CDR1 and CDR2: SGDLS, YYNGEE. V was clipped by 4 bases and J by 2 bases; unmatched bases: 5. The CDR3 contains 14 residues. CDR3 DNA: TGTGCCAGCAGCCCGGGACTAGGGGCCTACGAGCAGTACGTC. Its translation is CASSPGLGAYEQYV.

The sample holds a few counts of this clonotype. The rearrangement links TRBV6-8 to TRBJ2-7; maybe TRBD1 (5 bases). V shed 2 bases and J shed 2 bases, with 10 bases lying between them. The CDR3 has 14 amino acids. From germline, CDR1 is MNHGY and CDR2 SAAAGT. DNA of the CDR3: TGTGCCAGCAGTTACACGACAGTTCCCTACGAGCAGTACGTC. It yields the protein CASSYTTVPYEQYV.

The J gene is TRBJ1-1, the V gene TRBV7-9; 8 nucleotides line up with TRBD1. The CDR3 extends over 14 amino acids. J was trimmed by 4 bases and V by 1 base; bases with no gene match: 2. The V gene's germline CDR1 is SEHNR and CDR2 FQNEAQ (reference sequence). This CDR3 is CASSLVGTGTEAFF. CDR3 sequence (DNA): TGTGCCAGCAGCTTAGTTGGGACAGGCACTGAAGCTTTCTTT.